This TCR beta chain is from a study of blood T cell repertoires in COVID-19. Study as a whole: Nucleic acid was either cDNA or gDNA, and it came from T cells, B-cell-depleted T cells, or PBMCs.

Here immunoSEQ multiplex PCR was the method, and the copy in TCRdb shows in-frame clones only, minus some. Of a few hundred thousand clones listed, 70% to 90% were seen once; the top ten hold more than 9%. V lost 4 bases to trimming and J lost 2 bases; unmatched junction nucleotides: 5. CDR1 is MNHNS, CDR2 SASEGT, per germline. The CDR3 spans 16 residues. Study members were between 18 and 89 years old and lived in approximately 25 US regions. Assignments of participants to cohorts depended upon their own reported clinical history. The clonotype was recovered from a young woman who had recovered from COVID-19. The chain links TRBV6-1 to TRBJ2-2; the match to TRBD2 covers 9 bases. The specimen was PBMCs or T cells enriched from blood (not recorded which). The CDR3: CASSATSGYNTGELFF. The DNA for the CDR3 is TGTGCCAGCAGTGCGACTAGCGGATATAACACCGGGGAGCTGTTTTTT.